A selection of T cell receptor beta chains follows, all from one sample in a study of cytomegalovirus exposure and HLA in healthy donors. Repertoires were generated with immunoSEQ multiplex PCR, while TCRdb's copy carries only in-frame clones and drops some. The table shows about 240,000 clones, with around 86% occurring only once. The sample comprised PBMCs. Every receptor here comes from a woman in her twenties or thirties in good health and CMV-seropositive. CDR3s include the opening cysteine and the closing phenylalanine or tryptophan. Each record gives: J gene, clone size, V gene, D gene, CDR3 DNA, CDR3 protein. D genes are given only for firm matches. Some rows have no size entry. The others give once, few or many, or a class for an expanded clone.

TRBJ1-2 - TRBV5-5 - TGTGCCAGCAGCCTACAACAGGGATTCTATGGCTACACCTTC CASSLQQGFYGYTF
TRBJ1-2 - TRBV18 TRBD1 TGTGCCAGCTCACAGGGACAGTCGGTCTATGGCTACACCTTC CASSQGQSVYGYTF
TRBJ1-2 few TRBV10-3 - TGTGCCATCAGTGAGTCGATGAGCGGACAGACCAACTATGGCTACACCTTC CAISESMSGQTNYGYTF
TRBJ2-7 - TRBV11-2 - TGTGCCAGCAGCTTGGGGGGGGACAGGTCTTACGAGCAGTACTTC CASSLGGDRSYEQYF
TRBJ2-3 - TRBV5-5 - TGTGCCAGCAGCCCCAGGGATACGCAGTATTTT CASSPRDTQYF
TRBJ1-1 - TRBV6-1 - TGTGCCAGCATGAAGGGGTTGAACACTGAAGCTTTCTTT CASMKGLNTEAFF
TRBJ2-6 - TRBV18 - TGTGCCAGCTCACCAAGGTTTAAGGAGTCTGGGGCCAACGTCCTGACTTTC CASSPRFKESGANVLTF
TRBJ2-5 - TRBV4-2 TRBD2 TGTGCCAGCAGCCAAGCTCTGGTATCAGCGGGAGGGCCTCAAGAGACCCAGTACTTC CASSQALVSAGGPQETQYF
TRBJ2-1 - TRBV27 TRBD2 TGTGCCAGCAGAACTAGCGGCAGACCCAATGAGCAGTTCTTC CASRTSGRPNEQFF
TRBJ2-7 - TRBV28 - TGTGCCAGTAGGACAGCGAGCTCCTACGAGCAGTACTTC CASRTASSYEQYF
TRBJ2-7 - TRBV29-1 TRBD2 TGCAGCGTTGAAATGGCGGGAGCGACGCAGTACTTC CSVEMAGATQYF
TRBJ2-1 few TRBV6-5 TRBD1 TGTGCCAGCACCAGGGGGTTTATCAATGAGCAGTTCTTC CASTRGFINEQFF
TRBJ1-1 - TRBV6-6 - TGTGCCAGCAGTTATCGTATGAACACTGAAGCTTTCTTT CASSYRMNTEAFF
TRBJ1-2 few TRBV30 - TGTGCCTGGGGAGAACCTAAAAGGACCTTC CAWGEPKRTF
TRBJ1-5 - TRBV4-1 TRBD1 TGCGCCAGCAGCTCTCAGACAGGGGGAGGCAATCAGCCCCAGCATTTT CASSSQTGGGNQPQHF
TRBJ2-7 once TRBV11-1 - TGTGCCAGCAGCTCCCCTTACTACGAGCAGTACTTC CASSSPYYEQYF
TRBJ1-1 few TRBV30 - TGTGCCCGAAACAGGGATGGTGAAGCTTTCTTT CARNRDGEAFF
TRBJ1-3 - TRBV4-1 - TGCGCCAGCAGCCAAGAAGGGAGCACCATATATTTT CASSQEGSTIYF
TRBJ2-3 - TRBV29-1 TRBD2 TGCAGCGTTGGACTAGCCGCAGATACGCAGTATTTT CSVGLAADTQYF
TRBJ2-1 - TRBV5-8 TRBD2 TGTGCCAGCAGCTCGGGTCTCGGGGGGTGGAGCTCCTACAATGAGCAGTTCTTC CASSSGLGGWSSYNEQFF
TRBJ1-5 - TRBV6-1 - TGTGCCAGCACGTGGAGTTATGATCAGCCCCAGCATTTT CASTWSYDQPQHF
TRBJ1-1 - TRBV7-2 TRBD1 TGTGCCAGCAGCTTGGGGGGACAGGGGAACACTGAAGCTTTCTTT CASSLGGQGNTEAFF
TRBJ1-1 - TRBV6-6 TRBD1 TGTGCCAGCAGCCGAAGGGGGCTGAACACTGAAGCTTTCTTT CASSRRGLNTEAFF
TRBJ2-7 - TRBV5-1 - TGCGCCAGCAGCTTGGGGTTTGGGGGCTACTCCTACGAGCAGTACTTC CASSLGFGGYSYEQYF
TRBJ2-6 - TRBV6-5 - TGTGCCAGCAGTTCAGGGGCCAACGTCCTGACTTTC CASSSGANVLTF
TRBJ2-2 - TRBV4-2 - TGTGCCAGCAGCCAAGATAGGGTAGCGGCGAACACCGGGGAGCTGTTTTTT CASSQDRVAANTGELFF
TRBJ2-2 - TRBV29-1 TRBD1 TGCAGCGTTCCTGCCGGGACAGGGATCGTAGGGGAGCTGTTTTTT CSVPAGTGIVGELFF
TRBJ2-3 - TRBV10-1 TRBD2 TGCGCCAGCAGTGAAAGCGGGAGAGGTGATACGCAGTATTTT CASSESGRGDTQYF
TRBJ2-1 few TRBV7-2 - TGTGCCAGCAGGGAGCTACCCTACAATGAGCAGTTCTTC CASRELPYNEQFF
TRBJ1-1 - TRBV27 - TGTGCCAGCAGTCCGAACCCCTCACTAGGCGGGGTGAACACTGAAGCTTTCTTT CASSPNPSLGGVNTEAFF
TRBJ2-3 - TRBV6-1 - TGTGCCAGCAGCCGCCGACAGACAACAGATACGCAGTATTTT CASSRRQTTDTQYF
TRBJ1-4 - TRBV5-4 TRBD1 TGTGCCAGCAGCTCCCGACAGGGCGATGAAAAACTGTTTTTT CASSSRQGDEKLFF
TRBJ1-1 - TRBV7-2 - TGTGCCAGCAGCCCCCGGCGCGGGAACACTGAAGCTTTCTTT CASSPRRGNTEAFF
TRBJ1-3 once TRBV15 - TGTGCCACCAGCAGAGATGCGAGCTCTGGAAACACCATATATTTT CATSRDASSGNTIYF
TRBJ1-3 - TRBV15 - TGTGCCACCAGCTCCCCCGCGAGCTCTGGAAACACCATATATTTT CATSSPASSGNTIYF
TRBJ2-5 - TRBV11-3 - TGTGCCAGCAGCTTAAGGCAGGGGCAAGAGACCCAGTACTTC CASSLRQGQETQYF
TRBJ1-2 - TRBV6-5 - TGTGCCAGCAGTTACTCGACGGGAGCTAACTATGGCTACACCTTC CASSYSTGANYGYTF
TRBJ1-2 few TRBV2 - TGTGCCAGCAGTGAAGCAGGTGGAGGGGAGGATGGCTACACCTTC CASSEAGGGEDGYTF
TRBJ2-7 - TRBV7-9 TRBD2 TGTGCCAGCAGCTTAGGGTCCGGGGGGGCCCACGAGCAGTACTTC CASSLGSGGAHEQYF
TRBJ1-2 - TRBV6-5 TRBD1 TGTGCCAGTAAACAGGGGGCGAGGGGCTACACCTTC CASKQGARGYTF
TRBJ2-1 - TRBV5-1 TRBD2 TGCGCCAGCAGATACGAACTAGCGCGACAAAACAATGAGCAGTTCTTC CASRYELARQNNEQFF
TRBJ2-1 - TRBV28 TRBD2 TGTGCCAGCACTCCCCCCCTCGGCGGGCAGACTAGCTACCCTGAGCAGTTCTTC CASTPPLGGQTSYPEQFF
TRBJ2-1 - TRBV11-2 - TGTGCCAGCAGCTTAGGGGACTTCACTTACAATGAGCAGTTCTTC CASSLGDFTYNEQFF
TRBJ1-5 - TRBV4-1 - TGCGCCAGCAGCCAAGAGGGGGGGGGTAGTGGTCAGCCCCAGCATTTT CASSQEGGGSGQPQHF
TRBJ2-7 few TRBV28 TRBD2 TGTGCCAGCAGTCTATACTCGGGGGGCGAGCAGTACTTC CASSLYSGGEQYF
TRBJ2-7 - TRBV5-3 TRBD1 TGTGCCAGAAGCTACGGGACAGGGAGAGAGCAGTACTTC CARSYGTGREQYF
TRBJ2-5 - TRBV11-2 TRBD2 TGTGCCAGCAGCCCCCAACGGCGGGAGAACGGAGAGACCCAGTACTTC CASSPQRRENGETQYF
TRBJ1-1 - TRBV25-1 - TGTGCCAGCAGTGAATATTTTTTAGGGACTCACGAAGCTTTCTTT CASSEYFLGTHEAFF
TRBJ2-7 - TRBV5-1 - TGCGCCAGCAACCTTGGGACTCTCAACTACGAGCAGTACTTC CASNLGTLNYEQYF
TRBJ1-4 - TRBV19 - TGTGCCAGTAGTACTTCCGGGACAAATGAAAAACTGTTTTTT CASSTSGTNEKLFF
TRBJ1-5 - TRBV4-2 TRBD1 TGTGCCAGCAGCCAAGATGGGACAGGGATTCAGCCCCAGCATTTT CASSQDGTGIQPQHF
TRBJ1-2 - TRBV16 TRBD1 TGTGCCAGCAGCCAATCCGTCGCGGGACAGGGGGCATTGGATGGCTACACCTTC CASSQSVAGQGALDGYTF
TRBJ2-3 few TRBV2 TRBD1 TGTGCCAGCAGAGCGGACAGGGGACTGGGGGCAGATACGCAGTATTTT CASRADRGLGADTQYF
TRBJ2-7 - TRBV18 TRBD2 TGTGCCAGCTCACCAATAGCGGGAGGGCCGAGGGGGTACTTC CASSPIAGGPRGYF
TRBJ2-1 - TRBV25-1 TRBD2 TGTGCCAGCAGTTGGACTAGCGGCGGCTCCTACAATGAGCAGTTCTTC CASSWTSGGSYNEQFF
TRBJ1-1 once TRBV7-9 TRBD1 TGTGCCAGCAGCTCAAACACAGGGGTCACTGAAGCTTTCTTT CASSSNTGVTEAFF
TRBJ1-5 once TRBV7-8 TRBD1 TGTGCCAGCAGGGGGGACAGGGCTTCCAATCAGCCCCAGCATTTT CASRGDRASNQPQHF
TRBJ2-1 - TRBV7-9 TRBD1 TGTGCCAGCAGCTCTGGACAGGGAGGCGATGAGCAGTTCTTC CASSSGQGGDEQFF
TRBJ2-7 - TRBV20-1 - TGCAGTGCTGCAAAGTCAGTCGAGCAGTACTTC CSAAKSVEQYF
TRBJ1-2 - TRBV10-3 - TGTGCCATCAGTGAGTCGAGGGGCGGGGACCCTGGTGGCTACACCTTC CAISESRGGDPGGYTF